The 9 T cell receptor beta chains below come from one sample, sequenced in a study of T cells in localized non-small cell lung cancer. TCRdb's copy holds only in-frame clones and misses some; the assay was immunoSEQ multiplex PCR. The repertoire has about 31,000 clones, roughly 86% of them found once; the top ten carry roughly 4%. This sample comprised peripheral blood mononuclear cells, obtained before any cancer treatment. The receptors shown here come from a woman aged 35-75 years with stage III lung adenocarcinoma.

This chain uses TRBV5-1 with TRBJ1-1; TRBD1 might be the D (5 bases). V gave up 0 bases and J gave up 5 bases, with 11 bases separating them. The CDR3 has 14 residues. The V gene's germline CDR1 is SGHRS and CDR2 YFSETQ. Here the CDR3 DNA reads TGCGCCAGCAGCTTGGAAGGGGATGGGACTGAAGCTTTCTTT. Translation gives CASSLEGDGTEAFF.

The chain combines TRBV19 with TRBJ1-5; 10 bases match TRBD1. This CDR3 has 13 amino acids. CDR1 and CDR2 (germline): LNHDA, SQIVND (reference sequence). Trimming cost V 5 bases and J 7 bases; bases outside gene matches: 2. The CDR3 bases are TGTGCCAGTAGTGACAGGGGGCCACAGCCCCAGCATTTT. Translating it yields CASSDRGPQPQHF.

This chain connects TRBV28 to TRBJ1-1; D is uncertain. The CDR3 has 16 residues. The V end lost 7 bases, the J end lost 4 bases, and 22 bases lay between the germline ends. Germline CDR1 and CDR2: MDHEN and SYDVKM. CDR3 DNA: TGTGCCAGCACCCCAGATACGCAGACTGGCGGCACTGAAGCTTTCTTT. Its protein product is CASTPDTQTGGTEAFF.

This rearrangement joins TRBV5-1 to TRBJ2-2, with 12 bases lining up with TRBD2. V lost 0 bases and J lost 5; bases outside the gene matches: 2. The germline CDR1 and CDR2 sequences are SGHRS and YFSETQ. The CDR3 contains 16 residues. CDR3 protein: CASSLALAGGTGELFF. As DNA, the CDR3 is TGCGCCAGCAGCTTGGCACTAGCGGGAGGTACCGGGGAGCTGTTTTTT.

J is TRBJ1-2 and V is TRBV29-1; D unclear. The germline gives CDR1 SQVTM, CDR2 ANQGSEA. The V and J ends lost 6 bases and 6 bases respectively, with 11 bases between them. The CDR3 covers 11 residues. Here the CDR3 reads CSVGGSNGYTF. The CDR3, as DNA: TGCAGCGTCGGCGGGAGCAATGGCTACACCTTC.

The V and J genes are TRBV30 and TRBJ2-7; 11 bases line up with TRBD2. Germline-derived CDR1 and CDR2 are GTSNPN and SVGIG (reference sequence). The CDR3 has 16 residues. The ends lost 3 bases at V and 9 bases at J; junction bases unmatched: 16. The CDR3 sequence: CAWSDYLLAGASLQYF. CDR3 in DNA: TGTGCCTGGAGCGACTACCTACTAGCGGGGGCTTCCCTGCAGTACTTC. Variable domain in full (rest from reference TRBV30 and TRBJ2-7): SQTIHQWPATLVQPVGSPLSLECTVEGTSNPNLYWYRQAAGRGLQLLFYSVGIGQISSEVPQNLSASRPQDRQFILSSKKLLLSDSGFYLCAWSDYLLAGASLQYFGPGTRLTVT.

The V and J genes are TRBV29-1 and TRBJ2-2; 8 bases map to TRBD2. Trimming at V came to 5 bases and at J to 0 bases, leaving 8 bases not matched to a gene. CDR1 is SQVTM and CDR2 is ANQGSEA in the germline V gene. CDR3 length: 16 residues. CDR3 nucleotide sequence: TGCAGCGTTTCGGGGTGGGGACTAGCGAACACCGGGGAGCTGTTTTTT. It encodes CSVSGWGLANTGELFF.

V usage is TRBV11-2 and J usage is TRBJ2-7; D gene unclear. Germline V lookup: CDR1 SGHAT, CDR2 FQNNGV. V dropped 0 bases and J dropped 2 bases, with 8 bases sitting between them. The CDR3 totals 14 residues. DNA for the CDR3: TGTGCCAGCAGCTTAGATAAGGGCCCCTACGAGCAGTACTTC. Protein: CASSLDKGPYEQYF.

CDR3 loop: CASSPPIGWKTQYF. CDR3 nucleotides: TGTGCCAGCTCACCACCGATCGGTTGGAAGACCCAGTACTTC. The chain links TRBV18 to TRBJ2-5, with D uncertain. Deletions cut 0 bases from V and 6 bases from J, with 11 bases between. The CDR3 sequence is 14 residues long. CDR1 is KGHSH and CDR2 is LQKENI in the germline V gene.